This passage covers 28 T cell receptor beta chains from one sample sequenced in a study of vaccination and CD4 T cells after COVID-19. Treatment of the sample: roughly 10-day PBMC culture with coronavirus spike peptide pools or control peptides (ViraFEST assay). The collection of CD4+ T cells from the unexposed donor took place before the COVID-19 pandemic (2011-2018). Their recognized antigens are unknown. Scientists ran DNA taken from cultured CD4+ T cells through the Oncomine TCR Beta short-read assay for sequencing. TCRdb itself ran the PCR reads through MiXCR, one entry per CDR3 protein. The sample includes about 6,800 distinct CDR3 sequences, approximately 60% of them seen just once. The source material was CD4+ T cells from blood, cultured in vitro. All receptors come from a human donor in good health.

This chain links TRBV28 with TRBJ1-6; D call uncertain. Between the trimmed V and J ends, which lost 2 bases and 4 bases, there was a span of 9 bases. The CDR3 has 15 amino acids. In germline, CDR1 is MDHEN, CDR2 SYDVKM. CDR3 DNA sequence: TGTGCCAGCAGTTTAGGTGGCAGGTATAATTCACCCCTCCACTTT. Protein product: CASSLGGRYNSPLHF.

This clonotype appeared a few times. The chain has TRBV6-5 and TRBJ2-3; TRBD2 matches at 10 bases. Looked up from germline, CDR1 is MNHEY and CDR2 is SVGAGI. Unmatched junction bases numbered 7, after V lost 4 bases and J lost 3 bases. This CDR3 has 16 residues. This CDR3 reads CASSSIGTSETDTQYF. The CDR3 DNA follows: TGTGCCAGCAGTTCGATAGGGACTAGCGAGACAGATACGCAGTATTTT.

V is TRBV20-1 and J is TRBJ1-1; D uncertain. The germline V gene has CDR1 DFQATT and CDR2 SNEGSKA (reference sequence). V dropped 1 base and J dropped 1 base, with 10 bases sitting between them. The CDR3 runs 14 residues. The CDR3 sequence is CSARVGLPNTEAFF. In nucleotides, the CDR3 is TGCAGTGCTAGAGTTGGCCTTCCGAACACTGAAGCTTTCTTT.

In DNA form, the CDR3 reads TGTGCCAGCAGAGAACCGTTTAAGGCCTACGAGCAGTACTTC. It specifies CASREPFKAYEQYF. The chain links TRBV6-1 to TRBJ2-7, with D unresolved. V lost 6 bases to trimming and J lost 2 bases, with 14 bases between them. The CDR3 is 14 residues long. Germline V gene sequence: CDR1 MNHNS, CDR2 SASEGT.

DNA for the CDR3: TGCGCCAGCACCAGCTATCCAGGCAGACGATCACCAGAGACCCAGTACTTC. This encodes CASTSYPGRRSPETQYF. V and J are TRBV5-1 and TRBJ2-5; D call uncertain. Germline values: CDR1 SGHRS, CDR2 YFSETQ. The CDR3 has 17 residues. The V end was cut by 6 bases, the J end by 4 bases, with 25 bases between.

The CDR3 region has the DNA TGTGCCAGCAGGACAGGGGGGGCCTATGGCTACACCTTC. Translated, it gives CASRTGGAYGYTF. This sequence joins TRBV27 and TRBJ1-2; 9 nucleotides agree with TRBD1. This CDR3 has 13 amino acids. With V trimmed by 6 bases and J by 4 bases, 3 bases remained unmatched. Germline assignment: CDR1 MNHEY and CDR2 SMNVEV (reference sequence).

The gene calls are TRBV2 and TRBJ1-2; D not certain. The CDR3 is 11 amino acids. Germline V gene data show CDR1 as SNHLY and CDR2 as FYNNEI. V was trimmed by 0 bases and J by 4 bases, leaving 0 bases between them. CDR3 in amino acids: CASSEAYGYTF. The CDR3 nucleotides are TGTGCCAGCAGTGAAGCCTATGGCTACACCTTC. The whole variable domain, remainder taken from reference TRBV2 and TRBJ1-2, is EPEVTQTPSHQVTQMGQEVILRCVPISNHLYFYWYRQILGQKVEFLVSFYNNEISEKSEIFDDQFSVERPDGSNFTLKIRSTKLEDSAMYFCASSEAYGYTFGSGTRLTVV.

The DNA for the CDR3 is TGTGCCAGTAGCCTGACAGGGGGCACAGATACGCAGTATTTT. Protein product: CASSLTGGTDTQYF. J is TRBJ2-3 and V is TRBV19; 8 bases match TRBD1. The CDR3 has 14 amino acids. The V gene's germline CDR1 is LNHDA and CDR2 SQIVND (reference sequence). V was pared by 6 bases and J by 1 base, with 3 bases of the junction left unmatched.

The chain carries TRBV7-2 and TRBJ2-3, with 7 bases that match TRBD2. This CDR3 is built from 17 residues. J lost 11 bases, V lost 3 bases, and 20 bases had no gene match. Germline CDR1 is SGHTA and CDR2 is FQGNSA. The CDR3 region has the DNA TGTGCCAGCAGCTTGAGCGTAGCGAGAAATGCGGGGGAGGAGCAGTATTTT. This encodes CASSLSVARNAGEEQYF.

The gene calls are TRBV2 and TRBJ1-2; D gene unclear. Trimming took off 11 bases at V and 6 bases at J, with 13 bases between the two ends. Germline CDR1 is SNHLY and CDR2 is FYNNEI. CDR3 length equals 11 residues. In DNA, the CDR3 is TGTGCCGACCGAGGTCGCCATGGCTACACCTTC. This codes for CADRGRHGYTF.

This clonotype was picked up a small number of times. V and J are TRBV19 and TRBJ1-1; tentatively, D is TRBD1 (5 bases). The CDR3 runs to 15 residues. The V end lost 7 bases, the J end lost 7 bases, and 22 bases lay between the germline ends. Germline V gene data show CDR1 as LNHDA and CDR2 as SQIVND (reference sequence). For the CDR3, the DNA is TGTGCCAGTAATCCAGGCCAGGGCACCACCGATGAAGCTTTCTTT. Its translation is CASNPGQGTTDEAFF. Complete variable domain (other parts from reference TRBV19 and TRBJ1-1): DGGITQSPKYLFRKEGQNVTLSCEQNLNHDAMYWYRQDPGQGLRLIYYSQIVNDFQKGDIAEGYSVSREKKESFPLTVTSAQKNPTAFYLCASNPGQGTTDEAFFGQGTRLTVV.

This chain uses TRBV7-9 with TRBJ2-6, with 7 bases identical to TRBD1. Looked up from germline, CDR1 is SEHNR and CDR2 is FQNEAQ (reference sequence). This CDR3 comprises 17 residues. V lost 5 bases, J lost 1 base, and 8 bases stayed unmatched. The CDR3 here is CASSPPLTGSGANVLTF. The CDR3 DNA follows: TGTGCCAGCAGCCCTCCCCTGACAGGGTCTGGGGCCAACGTCCTGACTTTC.

The gene calls are TRBV24-1 and TRBJ1-1; TRBD1 aligns across 7 bases. Germline V CDR1 and CDR2: KGHDR, SFDVKD. This CDR3 is 13 amino acids long. Trimming at V came to 7 bases and at J to 3 bases, leaving 4 bases not matched to a gene. The DNA for the CDR3 is TGTGCCACCAGAACCGGGACAGACACTGAAGCTTTCTTT. It is translated as CATRTGTDTEAFF.

The rearrangement links TRBV20-1 to TRBJ1-5; D possibly corresponds to TRBD1 (6 bases). Germline V gene data show CDR1 as DFQATT and CDR2 as SNEGSKA (reference sequence). The CDR3 covers 18 residues. V lost 1 base to trimming and J lost 0 bases, with 19 bases between them. As DNA, the CDR3 is TGCAGTGCTAGAGGGGGACGGGACATCCACTATAGCAATCAGCCCCAGCATTTT. Protein: CSARGGRDIHYSNQPQHF.

The V gene is TRBV12-3 or TRBV12-4, the J gene TRBJ2-1; D is possibly TRBD2 (6 bases). Trimming shortened V by 4 bases and J by 3 bases, and 13 bases separated the two germline ends. The CDR3 consists of 15 residues. The CDR3 loop is CASSSDGTYYNEQFF. The CDR3 DNA reads TGTGCCAGCAGTTCTGACGGGACTTACTACAATGAGCAGTTCTTC.

The genes are TRBV6-5 and TRBJ1-1; the match to TRBD1 covers 11 bases. The germline CDR1 and CDR2 sequences are MNHEY and SVGAGI. The CDR3 has 15 amino acids. With V trimmed by 4 bases and J by 11 bases, 12 bases remained unmatched. The CDR3 here is CASSLTGTGGGEAFF. The CDR3 DNA reads as TGTGCCAGCAGTTTAACCGGGACAGGGGGGGGGGAGGCTTTCTTT.

This clonotype was counted between two and nine times. This chain connects TRBV6-5 to TRBJ1-5, with TRBD1 matching over 10 bases. There are 19 residues in the CDR3. Trimming at V came to 0 bases and at J to 0 bases, leaving 8 bases not matched to a gene. Germline lookup yields CDR1 MNHEY and CDR2 SVGAGI. As DNA, the CDR3 is TGTGCCAGCAGTTACTCCTCGGACAGGGGGAAACATAGCAATCAGCCCCAGCATTTT. The encoded protein is CASSYSSDRGKHSNQPQHF.

The chain links TRBV7-9 to TRBJ1-5, with 7 bases lining up with TRBD1. J gave up 7 bases and V 5 bases, and 11 bases lay outside the gene matches. The CDR3 is 15 amino acids. Germline CDR1 SEHNR, CDR2 FQNEAQ (reference sequence). CDR3 coding DNA: TGTGCCAGCAGCCCCGAAGGGGCAGGGGGGCAGCCCCAGCATTTT. This sequence encodes CASSPEGAGGQPQHF.

The gene calls are TRBV20-1 and TRBJ2-6, with a weak D call TRBD1 (5 bases). Germline assignment: CDR1 DFQATT and CDR2 SNEGSKA (reference sequence). The length of the CDR3 is 14 residues. DNA for the CDR3: TGCGGGGCTCATTCTTTTATAGGGGCCAACGTCCTGACTTTC. Protein sequence: CGAHSFIGANVLTF.

This clonotype was recorded only once. The rearrangement joins TRBV28 to TRBJ1-1; D is ambiguous. CDR3 length equals 13 residues. The V and J ends lost 7 bases and 0 bases respectively, with 9 bases between them. Looked up from germline, CDR1 is MDHEN and CDR2 is SYDVKM. Here the CDR3 reads CASMGGVNTEAFF. CDR3 nucleotides: TGTGCCAGCATGGGCGGGGTGAACACTGAAGCTTTCTTT.

The J gene is TRBJ2-5, the V gene TRBV6-1, with no clear D. Trimming shortened V by 5 bases and J by 4 bases, and 8 bases separated the two germline ends. Per germline, CDR1 MNHNS and CDR2 SASEGT. The CDR3 is 12 amino acids. The chain's CDR3 is CASSMVGETQYF. CDR3 nucleotide sequence: TGTGCCAGCAGTATGGTGGGAGAGACCCAGTACTTC.

The chain recombines TRBV7-9 with TRBJ2-7; D call uncertain. The ends were cut back, 3 bases at V and 7 bases at J, with 7 bases in the middle. CDR1 is SEHNR and CDR2 is FQNEAQ in the germline V gene (reference sequence). This CDR3 is built from 11 residues. CDR3 nucleotides: TGTGCCAGCAGCTTGTTCAATGAGCAGTACTTC. Protein: CASSLFNEQYF.

The rearrangement links TRBV20-1 to TRBJ1-5; no clear D gene. This CDR3 is built from 14 residues. Per germline, CDR1 DFQATT and CDR2 SNEGSKA (reference sequence). Trimming took 3 bases from V and 4 from J, leaving 13 bases between them. The CDR3 DNA reads as TGCAGTGCTAGTAGGTCTATTGGGAATCAGCCCCAGCATTTT. Protein product: CSASRSIGNQPQHF.

This clonotype has just a few counts. The CDR3 sequence is CASSRKEFSSNQPQHF. The CDR3 DNA is TGTGCCAGCTCAAGAAAGGAATTTAGTAGCAATCAGCCCCAGCATTTT. V usage is TRBV12-3 or TRBV12-4 and J usage is TRBJ1-5; D is unclear. The CDR3 spans 16 residues. V was clipped by 8 bases and J by 0 bases, with 17 bases between them.

This clonotype was found once. The chain employs TRBV2 and TRBJ2-3, with 9 positions matching TRBD1. The V segment lost 7 bases and the J segment 4 bases; nucleotides outside the gene matches: 3. The germline V gene encodes CDR1 SNHLY and CDR2 FYNNEI. The CDR3 covers 13 residues. The CDR3: CASTRDRADTQYF. The DNA of the CDR3 is TGTGCCAGCACCCGGGACAGGGCAGATACGCAGTATTTT.

A few counts support this clonotype. V is TRBV6-1 and J is TRBJ1-5; D unresolved. The CDR3 is made up of 13 amino acids. The V end lost 1 base, the J end lost 5 bases, and 6 bases lay between the germline ends. Germline loops: CDR1 MNHNS, CDR2 SASEGT. The CDR3 DNA is TGTGCCAGCAGTGAAGAGAGGGATCAGCCCCAGCATTTT. Its translation is CASSEERDQPQHF.

The chain joins TRBV2 to TRBJ2-5, with D tentatively TRBD1 (5 bases). V lost 2 bases, J lost 3 bases, and 16 bases lay in between. The CDR3 loop spans 16 amino acids. Germline V gene data show CDR1 as SNHLY and CDR2 as FYNNEI. DNA of the CDR3: TGTGCCAGCAGTGAACAGCCGAGGACAAATGAAGAGACCCAGTACTTC. It translates to CASSEQPRTNEETQYF.

This clonotype has just one count. The V call is TRBV5-1, the J call TRBJ2-7; TRBD2 matches at 14 bases. Trimming at V came to 4 bases and at J to 5 bases, leaving 11 bases not matched to a gene. The germline gives CDR1 SGHRS, CDR2 YFSETQ. This CDR3 region has 17 residues. CDR3 sequence reads: CASSTETGLAGGHEQYF. In DNA form, the CDR3 reads TGCGCCAGCAGCACCGAAACTGGACTAGCGGGAGGCCACGAGCAGTACTTC.